Presented here are 21 T cell receptor beta chains from one specimen sequenced in a study of blood T cell repertoires in COVID-19. Only in-frame clones appear in the TCRdb table, and some are missing; sequencing was by immunoSEQ multiplex PCR. Here the sample spans tens of thousands of clones, more than 75% being singletons. Specimen: peripheral blood. The origin of the receptors is a man aged 45 to 65 with active or convalescent COVID-19.

The chain uses TRBV7-6 and TRBJ2-7; D uncertain. Germline-derived CDR1 and CDR2 are SGHVS and FNYEAQ. The CDR3 sequence is 14 residues long. Between the trimmed V and J ends, which lost 2 bases and 2 bases, there was a span of 10 bases. The CDR3 bases are TGTGCCAGCAGCTTACTCCAGGCTACCTACGAGCAGTACGTC. Encoded protein: CASSLLQATYEQYV.

The rearrangement uses TRBV10-3 and TRBJ2-7, with D perhaps matching TRBD1 (6 bases). The CDR3 spans 12 residues. The V and J ends lost 6 bases and 6 bases respectively, with 12 bases between them. CDR1 is ENHRY and CDR2 is SYGVKD in the germline V gene. CDR3 nucleotides: TGTGCCATCAGCGATTGGGGGCGCGAGCAGTACGTC. Its translation: CAISDWGREQYV.

The V call is TRBV7-8, the J call TRBJ1-4; D might be TRBD1 (5 bases). The CDR3 contains 16 residues. Germline values: CDR1 SGHVS, CDR2 FQNEAQ. The V end lost 0 bases, the J end lost 8 bases, and 16 bases lay between the germline ends. CDR3 DNA: TGTGCCAGCAGCTTAGCGGTTGGCGGGGACGGAGAAAAACTGTTTTTT. Translating gives CASSLAVGGDGEKLFF.

The chain has TRBV5-1 and TRBJ2-7, with 11 bases fitting TRBD1. There are 15 residues in the CDR3. The V gene end was trimmed by 4 bases and the J gene end by 3 bases; junction bases not matched to a gene: 6. Germline-derived CDR1 and CDR2 are SGHRS and YFSETQ. The chain's CDR3 is CASSTGQGAFYEQYF. The CDR3 nucleotides are TGCGCCAGCAGCACCGGACAGGGGGCTTTCTACGAGCAGTACTTC.

The chain couples TRBV7-8 to TRBJ1-4; D unresolved. Between the trimmed V and J ends, which lost 5 bases and 4 bases, there was a span of 14 bases. Per germline, CDR1 SGHVS and CDR2 FQNEAQ. The CDR3 extends over 15 amino acids. The CDR3 loop is CASSQRAQLNEKLFF. DNA for the CDR3: TGTGCCAGCAGCCAGAGGGCACAGCTTAATGAAAAACTGTTTTTT.

The chain links TRBV10-3 to TRBJ1-4; 8 bases agree with TRBD1. The trim removed 4 bases at V and 7 bases at J, leaving 5 bases unmatched. CDR1 is ENHRY and CDR2 is SYGVKD in the germline V gene. The CDR3 runs to 14 residues. CDR3 sequence reads: CAISGRQGSEKLFF. The CDR3 DNA sequence: TGTGCCATCAGTGGCCGACAGGGGTCTGAAAAACTGTTTTTT.

The chain carries TRBV29-1 and TRBJ1-2; TRBD1 agrees at 9 bases. The CDR3 is 14 residues long. CDR1 and CDR2 (germline): SQVTM, ANQGSEA. The V gene end was trimmed by 3 bases and the J gene end by 7 bases; junction bases not matched to a gene: 9. CDR3 loop: CSVETQQGAGGYTF. Here the CDR3 DNA reads TGCAGCGTTGAGACGCAACAGGGGGCGGGTGGCTACACCTTC.

The genes are TRBV19 and TRBJ1-4; 9 positions match TRBD1. CDR1 is LNHDA and CDR2 is SQIVND in the germline V gene (reference sequence). With V trimmed by 1 base and J by 6 bases, 0 bases remained unmatched. The CDR3 extends over 14 amino acids. CDR3 sequence: CASSIGTGDEKLFF. In nucleotides, the CDR3 is TGTGCCAGTAGTATAGGGACAGGGGATGAAAAACTGTTTTTT.

This chain uses TRBV6-2 or TRBV6-3 with TRBJ1-4; D is uncertain. Trimming stripped 5 bases from V and 3 bases from J, with 13 bases between. Germline V lookup: CDR1 MNHEY, CDR2 SVGEGT. The CDR3 is 15 residues long. The CDR3 coding sequence is TGTGCCAGCAGTCTAATGGGCTTACCTAATGAAAAACTGTTTTTT. This sequence encodes CASSLMGLPNEKLFF.

The rearrangement uses TRBV12-3 or TRBV12-4 and TRBJ1-4; possibly TRBD1 for D (5 bases). This CDR3 contains 13 residues. Deletions cut 5 bases from V and 7 bases from J, with 11 bases between. CDR3 nucleotides: TGTGCCAGCAGTGGCGGGGCGGCTGAAAAACTGTTTTTT. Its protein product is CASSGGAAEKLFF.

V usage is TRBV30 and J usage is TRBJ1-1; a weak D match, TRBD1 (6 bases). Germline V lookup: CDR1 GTSNPN, CDR2 SVGIG (reference sequence). The CDR3 totals 13 residues. V gave up 0 bases and J gave up 3 bases, with 8 bases separating them. CDR3 coding DNA: TGTGCCTGGAGTGTACAGGGCTACACTGAAGCTTTCTTT. Translation gives CAWSVQGYTEAFF.

This clone showed up just once. The chain carries TRBV5-5 and TRBJ2-5, with 9 bases matching TRBD1. The germline V gene has CDR1 SGHKS and CDR2 YYEKEE (reference sequence). Trimming cost V 0 bases and J 5 bases; bases outside gene matches: 5. CDR3 size: 15 residues. Written as DNA, the CDR3 is TGTGCCAGCAGCTTGGACGGGACAGGGTGGGAGACCCAGTACTTC. This encodes CASSLDGTGWETQYF. The whole variable domain, remainder taken from reference TRBV5-5 and TRBJ2-5, is DAGVTQSPTHLIKTRGQQVTLRCSPISGHKSVSWYQQVLGQGPQFIFQYYEKEERGRGNFPDRFSARQFPNYSSELNVNALLLGDSALYLCASSLDGTGWETQYFGPGTRLLVL.

This chain links TRBV29-1 with TRBJ2-1; D is ambiguous. The V gene's germline CDR1 is SQVTM and CDR2 ANQGSEA. The CDR3 is 12 residues long. Trimming stripped 7 bases from V and 1 base from J, with 8 bases between. This chain's CDR3 is CSGDLSYNEQFF. The CDR3 DNA is TGCAGCGGCGATTTATCCTACAATGAGCAGTTCTTC.

This chain links TRBV19 with TRBJ1-3; D is undetermined. This CDR3 has 16 amino acids. Trimming took 5 bases from V and 3 from J, leaving 17 bases between them. Germline CDR1 LNHDA, CDR2 SQIVND (reference sequence). CDR3 sequence reads: CASSVAGGRDGNTIYF. In DNA, the CDR3 is TGTGCCAGTAGTGTCGCGGGAGGTCGAGATGGAAACACCATATATTTT.

The gene calls are TRBV12-3 or TRBV12-4 and TRBJ2-5; a possible D gene is TRBD2 (5 bases). V was trimmed by 6 bases and J by 5 bases, leaving 13 bases between them. CDR3 length: 13 amino acids. CDR3 loop: CASSIAGGETQYF. As DNA, the CDR3 is TGTGCCAGCAGCATCGCCGGCGGGGAGACCCAGTACTTC.

The rearrangement uses TRBV10-1 and TRBJ2-3, with D perhaps matching TRBD1 (5 bases). Trimming took off 4 bases at V and 0 bases at J, with 8 bases between the two ends. Germline V CDR1 and CDR2: WNHNN, SYGVQD (reference sequence). The CDR3 is 14 amino acids. The CDR3 loop is CASSAAGSTDTQYF. CDR3 bases: TGCGCCAGCAGTGCCGCAGGGAGCACAGATACGCAGTATTTT.

The J gene is TRBJ2-2, the V gene TRBV10-2, with D maybe TRBD2 (6 bases). The CDR3 extends over 14 amino acids. Trimming took 4 bases from V and 4 from J, leaving 10 bases between them. CDR1 and CDR2 (germline): WSHSY, SAAADI. This chain's CDR3 is CASSVQGGTGELFF. The CDR3 DNA follows: TGCGCCAGCAGTGTGCAGGGAGGCACCGGGGAGCTGTTTTTT.

This chain uses TRBV3-1 (or the pseudogene TRBV3-2) with TRBJ1-6, with D maybe TRBD1 (5 bases). The V and J ends lost 0 bases and 7 bases respectively, with 13 bases between them. The CDR3 extends over 16 amino acids. Per germline, CDR1 LGHDT and CDR2 YNNKEL (reference sequence). CDR3 in amino acids: CASSQDWQGGNSPLHF. DNA of the CDR3: TGTGCCAGCAGCCAAGATTGGCAGGGTGGGAATTCACCCCTCCACTTT.

The V call is TRBV3-1 (or the pseudogene TRBV3-2), the J call TRBJ1-1; a possible D gene is TRBD1 (6 bases). Deletions cut 4 bases from V and 5 bases from J, with 11 bases between. Germline CDR1 reads LGHDT; CDR2 reads YNNKEL (reference sequence). The CDR3 has 13 residues. The CDR3 reads CASSRAQGTEAFF. In DNA form, the CDR3 reads TGTGCCAGCAGCCGAGCCCAGGGGACTGAAGCTTTCTTT.

This chain uses TRBV28 with TRBJ2-5, with 8 bases identical to TRBD2. The J segment lost 5 bases and the V segment lost 4 bases, leaving 6 bases of the junction unmatched. CDR1 is MDHEN and CDR2 is SYDVKM in the germline V gene. The CDR3 is made up of 14 amino acids. The CDR3 protein is CASSSPGGRETQYF. In DNA, the CDR3 is TGTGCCAGCAGTTCTCCGGGGGGGCGGGAGACCCAGTACTTC.

This chain links TRBV11-2 with TRBJ1-4; no clear D gene. V lost 6 bases and J lost 4, with 9 bases in between. Germline assignment: CDR1 SGHAT and CDR2 FQNNGV. The CDR3 covers 13 residues. CDR3 protein: CASSTWLNEKLFF. CDR3 DNA sequence: TGTGCCAGCAGTACGTGGCTTAATGAAAAACTGTTTTTT. Full variable domain (missing parts from reference TRBV11-2 and TRBJ1-4): EAGVAQSPRYKIIEKRQSVAFWCNPISGHATLYWYQQILGQGPKLLIQFQNNGVVDDSQLPKDRFSAERLKGVDSTLKIQPAKLEDSAVYLCASSTWLNEKLFFGSGTQLSVL.